Described below is a single TCR beta chain sequence and its context. Its antigen is still unknown. The CDR3 extends over 15 amino acids. The germline gives CDR1 MDHEN, CDR2 SYDVKM. With V trimmed by 5 bases and J by 7 bases, 7 bases remained unmatched. The PCR was carried out with 60 Vbeta primers and 13 Jbeta primers. Profiled with immunoSEQ multiplex PCR; TCRdb holds only in-frame clones, not every one. The sample holds approximately 70,000 clones. The sample is drawn from a study of cytomegalovirus exposure and HLA in healthy donors. General study findings and limits: TCR beta sequences reportedly predicted the HLA-A and HLA-B alleles of most subjects accurately. Trimming of TCR beta V- and J-genes showed a link, identified in a later analysis, to a missense DCLRE1C variant.

The J gene is TRBJ2-3, the V gene TRBV28; TRBD2 matches 12 bases. The sequenced sample consisted of PBMCs. This clonotype originated in a woman aged 40-49 years in good health and CMV-seropositive. CDR3 sequence reads: CASSRPSGRGYTQYF. The CDR3 coding sequence is TGTGCCAGCAGTCGGCCTAGCGGGAGGGGTTATACGCAGTATTTT. The entire variable domain, with the rest obtained from reference TRBV28 and TRBJ2-3, is as follows: DVKVTQSSRYLVKRTGEKVFLECVQDMDHENMFWYRQDPGLGLRLIYFSYDVKMKEKGDIPEGYSVSREKKERFSLILESASTNQTSMYLCASSRPSGRGYTQYFGPGTRLTVL.